This record covers a single T cell receptor beta chain. These data belong to a study of blood T cell repertoires in COVID-19. Clones were sequenced by immunoSEQ multiplex PCR, and TCRdb holds only the in-frame ones, with some missing. Among tens of thousands of clones listed, almost 90% were seen once. With V trimmed by 1 base and J by 4 bases, 1 base remained unmatched. The CDR3 length is 13 residues. Germline V lookup: CDR1 GTSNPN, CDR2 SVGIG (reference sequence). Specimen: peripheral blood. The TCR originated in a man aged 60-69 years with active COVID-19. V gene TRBV30 combines with J gene TRBJ1-2; 9 bases agree with TRBD1. For the CDR3, the DNA is TGTGCCTGGAGTGAACAGGGGGCCTATGGCTACACCTTC. The encoded protein is CAWSEQGAYGYTF.